This T cell receptor beta chain was profiled in a study of cytomegalovirus exposure and HLA in healthy donors. Study at large: Later, an analysis reported that the 120 or so validation repertoires had used the same platform as the approximately 720 first-cohort repertoires. Findings and limits, study-wide: Reports showed the classifier diagnosing cytomegalovirus status with high specificity and sensitivity.

To note about this clone: The antigen is unknown.

Assay used: immunoSEQ multiplex PCR; TCRdb lists only in-frame clones, some missing. Of 150,000 to 200,000 clones in the sample, 70% to 90% were seen once. The clonotype was recovered from a man aged 30 to 45 in good health and CMV-seropositive. The sequenced material came from PBMCs.

The CDR3 DNA follows: TGCAGCGTGGCCCTGACAGTGATAGGTGACGAGCAGTACTTC. Protein sequence: CSVALTVIGDEQYF. The J gene is TRBJ2-7, the V gene TRBV29-1, with D tentatively TRBD1 (5 bases). The CDR3 sequence is 14 residues long. Trimming shortened V by 6 bases and J by 5 bases, and 20 bases separated the two germline ends. Germline values: CDR1 SQVTM, CDR2 ANQGSEA.